These 27 T cell receptor beta chains were sequenced from one sample in a study of graft-versus-host responses after intestinal transplantation. Only in-frame clones appear in the TCRdb table, and some are missing; sequencing was by immunoSEQ multiplex PCR. This sample has roughly 120,000 clones, with 85% to 95% found just once. No antigen has been identified for these receptors. The material was unstimulated CD8+ T cells sorted from spleen or lymph node cells, obtained before intestinal transplant. The receptors shown here come from a human donor who received an intestinal transplant.

The chain joins TRBV28 to TRBJ2-1, with TRBD2 identical over 13 bases. CDR3 size: 18 residues. Germline CDR1 MDHEN, CDR2 SYDVKM. V was clipped by 4 bases and J by 3 bases; unmatched bases: 9. For the CDR3, the DNA is TGTGCCAGCAGTTCGTGGACTAGCGGGAGCGGTCTCTACAATGAGCAGTTCTTC. This encodes CASSSWTSGSGLYNEQFF.

The V and J genes are TRBV29-1 and TRBJ1-1; D uncertain. V shed 3 bases and J shed 2 bases, with 7 bases lying between them. This CDR3 is built from 12 residues. The germline gives CDR1 SQVTM, CDR2 ANQGSEA. CDR3 amino acids: CSVDRSNTEAFF. Written as DNA, the CDR3 is TGCAGCGTTGACCGCTCTAACACTGAAGCTTTCTTT.

A single count supports this clone. This chain joins TRBV30 and TRBJ1-6; D uncertain. CDR3 length equals 13 residues. Trimming pared 1 base from V and 14 bases from J, leaving 15 bases between. Germline CDR1 reads GTSNPN; CDR2 reads SVGIG (reference sequence). The CDR3 reads CAWSAQDPGALHF. DNA of the CDR3: TGTGCCTGGAGTGCCCAGGACCCTGGGGCCCTCCACTTT.

This clone was observed once. The rearrangement links TRBV6-5 to TRBJ1-1; 7 nucleotides align to TRBD1. This CDR3 is 14 amino acids long. Germline CDR1 and CDR2: MNHEY and SVGAGI. The V segment lost 7 bases and the J segment 1 base; nucleotides outside the gene matches: 6. CDR3: CASTNRGSNTEAFF. CDR3 in DNA: TGTGCCAGCACCAACAGGGGATCGAACACTGAAGCTTTCTTT.

Here the CDR3 reads CASSLSGISYEQYF. The CDR3 region has the DNA TGTGCCAGCAGCTTAAGTGGAATCTCCTACGAGCAGTACTTC. This chain connects TRBV7-9 to TRBJ2-7; D not certain. V lost 2 bases, J lost 0 bases, and 8 bases lay in between. In germline, CDR1 is SEHNR, CDR2 FQNEAQ (reference sequence). The CDR3 covers 14 residues.

Concerning this clone itself: One junction end disagrees with the germline gene, perhaps due to a read error. V is TRBV28 and J is TRBJ2-7, with D possibly being TRBD2 (6 bases). CDR1 MDHEN and CDR2 SYDVKM come from the germline V gene. This CDR3 contains 13 residues. CDR3 in amino acids: CASWDFTSNEQYF. The CDR3 DNA reads TGTGCCAGTTGGGACTTCACCTCCAACGAGCAGTACTTC.

This clone appeared a single time. V is TRBV7-6 and J is TRBJ2-5, with D perhaps TRBD1 (5 bases). There are 17 residues in the CDR3. V dropped 0 bases and J dropped 2 bases, with 16 bases sitting between them. The germline CDR1 and CDR2 sequences are SGHVS and FNYEAQ. CDR3 bases: TGTGCCAGCAGCTTAGCGGGGCAGGCCGTAGGGCAAGAGACCCAGTACTTC. Encoded protein: CASSLAGQAVGQETQYF.

This clone turned up a few times. The CDR3 region has the DNA TGTGCCAGCAGTTTGAGGGCAGCTCTTACCTATGGCTACACCTTC. Residues: CASSLRAALTYGYTF. The rearrangement joins TRBV6-6 to TRBJ1-2, with D uncertain. This CDR3 has 15 amino acids. Germline V CDR1 and CDR2: MNHNY, SVGAGI (reference sequence). V lost 4 bases and J 4 bases, leaving 16 bases between the germline ends.

The chain employs TRBV19 and TRBJ2-1; D uncertain. Germline CDR1 reads LNHDA; CDR2 reads SQIVND (reference sequence). V was clipped by 3 bases and J by 1 base, with 10 bases between them. The CDR3 has 15 residues. CDR3 DNA: TGTGCCAGTAGTATCCTCCTTAATTCCTACAATGAGCAGTTCTTC. Its translation is CASSILLNSYNEQFF.

The chain couples TRBV2 to TRBJ2-3, with D possibly matching TRBD1 (6 bases). This CDR3 comprises 15 residues. V shed 4 bases and J shed 0 bases, with 11 bases lying between them. Germline V gene data show CDR1 as SNHLY and CDR2 as FYNNEI. The CDR3 reads CASSVGHRSTDTQYF. As DNA, the CDR3 is TGTGCCAGCAGTGTGGGACACCGGAGCACAGATACGCAGTATTTT.

The chain combines TRBV10-3 with TRBJ2-2; D gene ambiguous. Deletions cut 6 bases from V and 6 bases from J, with 17 bases between. Germline values: CDR1 ENHRY, CDR2 SYGVKD. There are 15 residues in the CDR3. The DNA for the CDR3 is TGTGCCATCAGCCTCGCCAAGGACCCCGCCGGGGAGCTGTTTTTT. This gives the protein CAISLAKDPAGELFF.

J is TRBJ2-4 and V is TRBV27, with D possibly being TRBD1 or TRBD2 (7 bases each). CDR1 and CDR2 (germline): MNHEY, SMNVEV (reference sequence). Trimming took 6 bases from V and 5 from J, leaving 23 bases between them. The CDR3 length is 17 residues. The DNA of the CDR3 is TGTGCCAGCAGCCACCTCCGAGGCCAGGGGGGGGAAAACATTCAGTACTTC. Translated, it gives CASSHLRGQGGENIQYF.

This rearrangement joins TRBV29-1 to TRBJ1-2; D perhaps matches TRBD1 (6 bases). There are 13 residues in the CDR3. The germline V gene encodes CDR1 SQVTM and CDR2 ANQGSEA. Trimming shortened V by 7 bases and J by 7 bases, and 19 bases separated the two germline ends. CDR3 in amino acids: CSGKTGMAGGYTF. CDR3 in DNA: TGCAGCGGAAAAACAGGGATGGCCGGTGGCTACACCTTC. The full variable domain, in which reference TRBV29-1 and TRBJ1-2 provide the parts outside the CDR3, is SAVISQKPSRDICQRGTSLTIQCQVDSQVTMMFWYRQQPGQSLTLIATANQGSEATYESGFVIDKFPISRPNLTFSTLTVSNMSPEDSSIYLCSGKTGMAGGYTFGSGTRLTVV.

The chain links TRBV19 to TRBJ2-3; TRBD2 matches 8 bases. Germline V gene sequence: CDR1 LNHDA, CDR2 SQIVND (reference sequence). This CDR3 has 16 residues. Losses at the gene ends were 4 bases for V and 2 bases for J; bases not matched to a gene: 8. The CDR3: CASSTGLATTTDTQYF. CDR3 coding DNA: TGTGCCAGTAGTACCGGACTAGCAACCACCACAGATACGCAGTATTTT.

The chain carries TRBV28 and TRBJ2-5; 10 bases map to TRBD2. There are 16 residues in the CDR3. Germline CDR1 and CDR2: MDHEN and SYDVKM. V was pared by 5 bases and J by 5 bases, with 11 bases of the junction left unmatched. The CDR3 DNA sequence: TGTGCCAGCAGTCCCGAGGGGACTAGCGTGCGGGAGACCCAGTACTTC. It specifies CASSPEGTSVRETQYF. The entire variable domain, with the rest obtained from reference TRBV28 and TRBJ2-5, is as follows: DVKVTQSSRYLVKRTGEKVFLECVQDMDHENMFWYRQDPGLGLRLIYFSYDVKMKEKGDIPEGYSVSREKKERFSLILESASTNQTSMYLCASSPEGTSVRETQYFGPGTRLLVL.

The chain couples TRBV10-3 to TRBJ2-3; D ambiguous. V lost 2 bases and J lost 0, with 12 bases in between. Per the germline V gene, CDR1 is ENHRY and CDR2 is SYGVKD. This CDR3 region has 16 residues. CDR3 in amino acids: CAISEPTDASTDTQYF. The CDR3 DNA sequence: TGTGCCATCAGTGAGCCGACGGACGCTAGCACAGATACGCAGTATTTT.

The chain recombines TRBV5-1 with TRBJ1-4, with TRBD1 identical over 7 bases. V was clipped by 6 bases and J by 11 bases; unmatched bases: 13. The CDR3 loop spans 14 amino acids. Germline values: CDR1 SGHRS, CDR2 YFSETQ. The CDR3 DNA sequence: TGCGCCAGCATGGGGACAGAACCCGGAGGGAAACTGTTTTTT. This gives the protein CASMGTEPGGKLFF.

The sample holds one count of this clone. V and J are TRBV4-2 and TRBJ2-7; the D gene is possibly TRBD2 (6 bases). CDR3 length equals 11 residues. Germline V gives CDR1 LGHNA, CDR2 YNFKEQ. V was clipped by 7 bases and J by 4 bases, with 8 bases between them. This chain's CDR3 is CASTGGYEQYF. CDR3 DNA sequence: TGTGCCAGCACTGGAGGGTACGAGCAGTACTTC.

The gene calls are TRBV7-3 and TRBJ2-2; the D is unclear. The germline V gene encodes CDR1 SGHTA and CDR2 FQGTGA. V was trimmed by 3 bases and J by 7 bases, leaving 9 bases between them. This CDR3 comprises 13 residues. The CDR3 spells CASSLELSGELFF. CDR3 bases: TGTGCCAGCAGCTTGGAGTTAAGCGGGGAGCTGTTTTTT.

The chain has TRBV29-1 and TRBJ2-1, with D unresolved. The germline CDR1 and CDR2 sequences are SQVTM and ANQGSEA. The germline V and J ends were trimmed by 4 bases and 3 bases, with 7 bases remaining between them. This CDR3 comprises 12 residues. As DNA, the CDR3 is TGCAGCGTTGTGGAAGGCTACAATGAGCAGTTCTTC. It yields the protein CSVVEGYNEQFF.

V gene TRBV28 combines with J gene TRBJ2-7, with 10 bases fitting TRBD1. The CDR3 length is 17 residues. With V trimmed by 6 bases and J by 0 bases, 11 bases remained unmatched. CDR1 is MDHEN, CDR2 SYDVKM, per germline. CDR3 in amino acids: CASSLEGTGDYSYEQYF. CDR3 nucleotide sequence: TGTGCCAGCAGCCTGGAAGGGACAGGGGATTACTCCTACGAGCAGTACTTC.

This sequence joins TRBV11-1 and TRBJ2-3; D ambiguous. Germline loops: CDR1 SGHAT, CDR2 FQDESV (reference sequence). The CDR3 has 15 amino acids. V lost 1 base to trimming and J lost 0 bases, with 8 bases between them. The CDR3 spells CASSLVGRSTDTQYF. CDR3 nucleotide sequence: TGTGCCAGCAGCTTAGTGGGCCGGAGCACAGATACGCAGTATTTT.

The chain recombines TRBV10-2 with TRBJ2-1; D may be TRBD1 or TRBD2 (5 bases each). Trimming stripped 1 base from V and 7 bases from J, with 5 bases between. The CDR3 has 12 residues. The germline gives CDR1 WSHSY, CDR2 SAAADI. The chain's CDR3 is CASSEWGNEQFF. CDR3 DNA: TGCGCCAGCAGTGAGTGGGGGAATGAGCAGTTCTTC.

The chain has TRBV18 and TRBJ2-3; D not resolved. Trimming removed 3 bases from V and 2 bases from J, with 15 bases in between. Germline CDR1 and CDR2: KGHSH and LQKENI. The CDR3 has 16 amino acids. The CDR3 bases are TGTGCCAGCTCACCCTTAGGCTTCGATCTCACAGATACGCAGTATTTT. It codes for CASSPLGFDLTDTQYF.

The CDR3 sequence: CASSYGLRLYEQYF. Here the CDR3 DNA reads TGTGCCAGCAGTTACGGCCTCAGACTCTACGAGCAGTACTTC. The genes are TRBV6-5 and TRBJ2-7; D is uncertain. CDR3 length equals 14 residues. Germline lookup yields CDR1 MNHEY and CDR2 SVGAGI. V gave up 2 bases and J gave up 3 bases, with 11 bases separating them.

The chain carries TRBV6-5 and TRBJ2-7; tentative D call: TRBD2 (5 bases). Trimming took 8 bases from V and 0 from J, leaving 14 bases between them. CDR3 length: 14 amino acids. Germline loops: CDR1 MNHEY, CDR2 SVGAGI. This CDR3 reads CASSSSGTSYEQYF. For the CDR3, the DNA is TGTGCCAGCTCTTCAAGCGGCACCTCCTACGAGCAGTACTTC.

This clone is a singleton in its sample. This chain uses TRBV6-6 with TRBJ2-7, with D uncertain. Germline assignment: CDR1 MNHNY and CDR2 SVGAGI (reference sequence). The length of the CDR3 is 13 residues. Trimming shortened V by 4 bases and J by 6 bases, and 13 bases separated the two germline ends. CDR3 region: CASSSSRLGEQYF. The CDR3 bases are TGTGCCAGCAGTTCTTCACGCCTCGGCGAGCAGTACTTC.